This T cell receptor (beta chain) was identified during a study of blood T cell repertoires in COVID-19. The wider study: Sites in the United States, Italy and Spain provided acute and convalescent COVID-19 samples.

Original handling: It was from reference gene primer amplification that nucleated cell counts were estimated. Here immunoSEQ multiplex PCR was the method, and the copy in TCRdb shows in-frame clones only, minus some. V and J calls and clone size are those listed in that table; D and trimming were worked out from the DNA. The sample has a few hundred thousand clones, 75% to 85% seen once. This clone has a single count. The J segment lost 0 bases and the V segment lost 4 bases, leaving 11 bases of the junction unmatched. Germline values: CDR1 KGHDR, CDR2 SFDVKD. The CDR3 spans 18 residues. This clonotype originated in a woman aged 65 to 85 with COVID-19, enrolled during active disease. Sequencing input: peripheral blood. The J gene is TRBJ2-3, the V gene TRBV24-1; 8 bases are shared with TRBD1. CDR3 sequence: CATSDHDRGLPSTDTQYF. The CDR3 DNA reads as TGTGCCACCAGTGACCACGACAGGGGCTTACCTAGCACAGATACGCAGTATTTT.